The rows below give T cell receptor beta chains drawn from one sample of a study of CD8 T cells in Susac syndrome. TCRdb re-called the immunoSEQ multiplex PCR reads with MiXCR, one entry per CDR3 protein. The sample lists roughly 150,000 distinct CDR3 sequences; 95% were seen once. Sequencing was carried out using CD4+ T cells from PBMCs. Source of these receptors: a human donor with Susac syndrome. CDR3s include the opening cysteine and the closing phenylalanine or tryptophan. Fields, in order: clone size, D gene, J gene, V gene, CDR3 DNA, CDR3 protein. D genes are given only for firm matches. Part of the rows lack a size; the others show once, few, many or a class for expanded clones.

NA NA TRBJ2-3 TRBV29-1 TGCAGCGTTGGGACTTTAGATACGCAGTATTTT CSVGTLDTQYF
NA TRBD1 TRBJ1-5 TRBV29-1 TGCAGCGGTAACCCCCCCGGGACAGGGTCATATCAGCCCCAGCATTTT CSGNPPGTGSYQPQHF
NA TRBD1 TRBJ1-5 TRBV18 TGTGCCAGCCACCGGACAGGGGGCAATCAGCCCCAGCATTTT CASHRTGGNQPQHF
NA NA TRBJ2-5 TRBV5-4 TGTGCCAGCAGTCCCAGGACTTTCCAAGAGACCCAGTACTTC CASSPRTFQETQYF
once TRBD2 TRBJ2-1 TRBV12-3/TRBV12-4 TGTGCCAGCAGTTTAGTTAGCGGGGGGAGGGATGAGCAGTTCTTC CASSLVSGGRDEQFF
NA NA TRBJ1-1 TRBV4-1 TGCGCCAGCACAGGGTTAGGGTTGATGAACACTGAAGCTTTCTTT CASTGLGLMNTEAFF
NA TRBD1 TRBJ2-7 TRBV6-1 TGTGCCAGCAGTGAGAAGACAGGGGGCGTTGGAAAGTACTTC CASSEKTGGVGKYF
NA NA TRBJ2-2 TRBV5-1 TGCGCCAGCAGGTCACCCGGGCAGGCCGGGGAGCTGTTTTTT CASRSPGQAGELFF
NA NA TRBJ2-5 TRBV3-1 TGTGCCAGCAGCCCCCAGTTGACTTCAAAAGAGACCCAGTACTTC CASSPQLTSKETQYF
NA NA TRBJ1-5 TRBV6-2/TRBV6-3 TGTGCCAGCAGTTTAAAGTATCAGCCCCAGCATTTT CASSLKYQPQHF
few TRBD1 TRBJ1-2 TRBV7-3 TGTGCCAGCAGTCCCCAGGGACAGGGCTACGGCTACACCTTC CASSPQGQGYGYTF
NA NA TRBJ2-1 TRBV20-1 TGCAGTGCTGCCGGAAGGGACAATGAGCAGTTCTTC CSAAGRDNEQFF
once NA TRBJ2-3 TRBV15 TGTGCCACCGGGGCGGCAGATACGCAGTATTTT CATGAADTQYF
NA NA TRBJ2-3 TRBV11-2 TGTGCCAGCAGCACGACAGGAGATACGCAGTATTTT CASSTTGDTQYF
few NA TRBJ2-5 TRBV20-1 TGCAGTGCCGATCGCCTCTGGGACATCAAGTACCAAGAGACCCAGTACTTC CSADRLWDIKYQETQYF